This T cell receptor (beta chain) was documented in a study of identical twins. Study-wide results and caveats: Out-of-frame beta sequences exhibited a weaker degree of excess twin sharing. Invariant populations such as MAIT and iNKT cells could partly muddle zero-insertion analyses.

A single record per CDR3 protein comes from TCRdb applying MiXCR to the 5' RACE reads. The table has about 690,000 distinct CDR3 sequences, around 5.7% seen once; the top ten hold around 2%. Among all donors, each was a healthy Caucasian. V trimming: 0 bases; J trimming: 2 bases; junction bases outside the gene matches: 7. Germline CDR1 reads DFQATT; CDR2 reads SNEGSKA (reference sequence). The CDR3 is 15 residues long. A few counts support this clonotype. Its matching antigen is unknown. The chain links TRBV20-1 to TRBJ2-7; 7 bases line up with TRBD2. This receptor was taken from a young man in good health. Sequenced: naive T cells sorted from blood. The CDR3 loop is CSARDSLALPYEQYF. The CDR3 nucleotides are TGCAGTGCTAGAGATTCACTAGCGCTTCCCTACGAGCAGTACTTC.